These T cell receptor beta chains were read from a single sample in a study of cytomegalovirus exposure and HLA in healthy donors. Repertoires were generated with immunoSEQ multiplex PCR, while TCRdb's copy carries only in-frame clones and drops some. The data hold 130,000 to 150,000 clones, with approximately 78% observed a single time. The sequencing input was PBMCs. The receptors were gathered from a woman younger than 35 in good health and CMV-seropositive. CDR3s include the opening cysteine and the closing phenylalanine or tryptophan. The D gene is left open where the match is weak. Expanded clones get a size class; other rows say once, few or many, or leave the size out.

d_gene: TRBD1; v_gene: TRBV27; j_gene: TRBJ1-2; abundance: once; CDR3nt: TGTGCCAGCAGACAGGGGTTCTATGGCTACACCTTC; CDR3aa: CASRQGFYGYTF
d_gene: TRBD2; v_gene: TRBV27; j_gene: TRBJ2-2; abundance: .; CDR3nt: TGTGCCAGCTCCCGTCGGACTAGCCAAGGCGGGGAGCTGTTTTTT; CDR3aa: CASSRRTSQGGELFF
d_gene: TRBD2; v_gene: TRBV7-9; j_gene: TRBJ2-3; abundance: once; CDR3nt: TGTGCCAGCAGGTGGACTAGCGGGGGGGGCGTAGGGACGCAGTATTTT; CDR3aa: CASRWTSGGGVGTQYF
d_gene: .; v_gene: TRBV7-2; j_gene: TRBJ2-2; abundance: .; CDR3nt: TGTGCCAGCAGCTTAGCCCCAGGCGGGGAGCTGTTTTTT; CDR3aa: CASSLAPGGELFF
d_gene: .; v_gene: TRBV5-1; j_gene: TRBJ1-2; abundance: .; CDR3nt: TGCGCCAGCAGCTTGGACGACAGCTATGGCTACACCTTC; CDR3aa: CASSLDDSYGYTF
d_gene: TRBD2; v_gene: TRBV5-1; j_gene: TRBJ2-1; abundance: .; CDR3nt: TGCGCCAGCAGCCTCACAGCGGGGGGCTCCAATGAGCAGTTCTTC; CDR3aa: CASSLTAGGSNEQFF
d_gene: TRBD1; v_gene: TRBV19; j_gene: TRBJ2-7; abundance: once; CDR3nt: TGTGCCAGTAGTGGGGCGACAGGGGCCGGAGTCTACGAGCAGTACTTC; CDR3aa: CASSGATGAGVYEQYF
d_gene: TRBD2; v_gene: TRBV19; j_gene: TRBJ2-5; abundance: .; CDR3nt: TGTGCCAGTAGTATTAAGCGGGGCCTCCAAGAGACCCAGTACTTC; CDR3aa: CASSIKRGLQETQYF
d_gene: TRBD1; v_gene: TRBV30; j_gene: TRBJ1-1; abundance: .; CDR3nt: TGTGCCTGGAGCCGCCGAGGACAGGGGAACACTGAAGCTTTCTTT; CDR3aa: CAWSRRGQGNTEAFF
d_gene: .; v_gene: TRBV7-8; j_gene: TRBJ2-7; abundance: .; CDR3nt: TGTGCCAGCAGCTTAGGTTCCGGGATCTACGAGCAGTACTTC; CDR3aa: CASSLGSGIYEQYF
d_gene: .; v_gene: TRBV25-1; j_gene: TRBJ1-5; abundance: .; CDR3nt: TGTGCCAGCAGTGCCTCGGACAGCACAACTCATCAGCCCCAGCATTTT; CDR3aa: CASSASDSTTHQPQHF
d_gene: TRBD1; v_gene: TRBV10-2; j_gene: TRBJ1-5; abundance: .; CDR3nt: TGCGCCAGCAGTACAGGGGTCGCCCAGCCCCAGCATTTT; CDR3aa: CASSTGVAQPQHF
d_gene: TRBD1; v_gene: TRBV2; j_gene: TRBJ1-1; abundance: few; CDR3nt: TGTGCCAGCGGGGACAGCAACACTGAAGCTTTCTTT; CDR3aa: CASGDSNTEAFF
d_gene: TRBD1; v_gene: TRBV28; j_gene: TRBJ1-2; abundance: .; CDR3nt: TGTGCCAGCAGTTTACTAATGGCAGGGGGCCACTATGGCTACACCTTC; CDR3aa: CASSLLMAGGHYGYTF
d_gene: TRBD1; v_gene: TRBV4-1; j_gene: TRBJ1-1; abundance: few; CDR3nt: TGCGCCAGCAGCCTGGCCCGTACAGGGGGCGCGATTAAGTATACTGAAGCTTTCTTT; CDR3aa: CASSLARTGGAIKYTEAFF
d_gene: .; v_gene: TRBV15; j_gene: TRBJ1-2; abundance: .; CDR3nt: TGTGCCACCAAGGGCAGGGGCGAAGCTAGCGGAGGCTACACCTTC; CDR3aa: CATKGRGEASGGYTF
d_gene: .; v_gene: TRBV19; j_gene: TRBJ2-5; abundance: .; CDR3nt: TGTGCCAGTTCTCGACAGAGTCTACAAGAGACCCAGTACTTC; CDR3aa: CASSRQSLQETQYF
d_gene: TRBD1; v_gene: TRBV28; j_gene: TRBJ2-7; abundance: .; CDR3nt: TGTGCCAGCAGTTCCCGGGACAGGGACTCCTACGAGCAGTACTTC; CDR3aa: CASSSRDRDSYEQYF
d_gene: TRBD1; v_gene: TRBV10-3; j_gene: TRBJ1-1; abundance: .; CDR3nt: TGTGCCATCAGTAAGACAGGGCTAAGTAGCACTGAAGCTTTCTTT; CDR3aa: CAISKTGLSSTEAFF
d_gene: .; v_gene: TRBV27; j_gene: TRBJ1-1; abundance: .; CDR3nt: TGTGCCAGCAGTTTTCAGGGAGGGACTGAAGCTTTCTTT; CDR3aa: CASSFQGGTEAFF
d_gene: TRBD1; v_gene: TRBV7-9; j_gene: TRBJ2-1; abundance: few; CDR3nt: TGTGCCAGCAGCTTGGGGCAGGGGGCATCGTACAATGAGCAGTTCTTC; CDR3aa: CASSLGQGASYNEQFF
d_gene: TRBD1; v_gene: TRBV25-1; j_gene: TRBJ2-6; abundance: .; CDR3nt: TGTGCCAGCAGTGTAGGACAGGGGGCCATGTCTGGGGCCAACGTCCTGACTTTC; CDR3aa: CASSVGQGAMSGANVLTF
d_gene: TRBD1; v_gene: TRBV18; j_gene: TRBJ1-6; abundance: .; CDR3nt: TGTGCCAGCTCACCATCGACAGGGCAAGGCAAGTCACCCCTCCACTTT; CDR3aa: CASSPSTGQGKSPLHF